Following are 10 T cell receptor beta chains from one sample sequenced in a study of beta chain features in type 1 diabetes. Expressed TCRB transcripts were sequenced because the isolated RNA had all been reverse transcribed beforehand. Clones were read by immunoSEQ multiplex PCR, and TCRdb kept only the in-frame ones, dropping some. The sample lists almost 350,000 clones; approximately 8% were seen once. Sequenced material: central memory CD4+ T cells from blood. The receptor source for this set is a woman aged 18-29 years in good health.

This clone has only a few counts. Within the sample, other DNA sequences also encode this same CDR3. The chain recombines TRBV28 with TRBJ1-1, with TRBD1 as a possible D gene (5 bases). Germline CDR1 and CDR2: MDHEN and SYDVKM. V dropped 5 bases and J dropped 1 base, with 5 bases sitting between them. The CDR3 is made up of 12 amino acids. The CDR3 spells CASSRGNTEAFF. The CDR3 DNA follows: TGTGCCAGCAGTAGGGGGAACACTGAAGCTTTCTTT. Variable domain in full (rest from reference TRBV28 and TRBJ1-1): DVKVTQSSRYLVKRTGEKVFLECVQDMDHENMFWYRQDPGLGLRLIYFSYDVKMKEKGDIPEGYSVSREKKERFSLILESASTNQTSMYLCASSRGNTEAFFGQGTRLTVV.

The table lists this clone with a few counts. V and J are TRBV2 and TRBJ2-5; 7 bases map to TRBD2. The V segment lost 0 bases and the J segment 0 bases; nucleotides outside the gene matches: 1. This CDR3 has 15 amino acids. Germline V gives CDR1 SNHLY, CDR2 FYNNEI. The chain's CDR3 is CASSEAGGYQETQYF. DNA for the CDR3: TGTGCCAGCAGTGAAGCGGGAGGGTACCAAGAGACCCAGTACTTC.

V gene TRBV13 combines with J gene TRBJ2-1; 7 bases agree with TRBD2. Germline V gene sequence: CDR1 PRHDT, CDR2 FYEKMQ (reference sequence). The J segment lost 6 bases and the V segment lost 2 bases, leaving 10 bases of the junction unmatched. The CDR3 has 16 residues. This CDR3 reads CASSLFWRAGPNEQFF. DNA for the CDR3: TGTGCCAGCAGCTTATTCTGGCGAGCGGGGCCCAATGAGCAGTTCTTC.

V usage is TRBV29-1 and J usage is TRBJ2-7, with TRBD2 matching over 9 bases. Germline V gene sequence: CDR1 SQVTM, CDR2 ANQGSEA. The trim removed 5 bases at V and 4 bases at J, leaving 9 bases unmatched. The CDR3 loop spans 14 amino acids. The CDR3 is CSVILAGAGYEQYF. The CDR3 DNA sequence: TGCAGCGTTATTTTAGCGGGGGCTGGGTACGAGCAGTACTTC.

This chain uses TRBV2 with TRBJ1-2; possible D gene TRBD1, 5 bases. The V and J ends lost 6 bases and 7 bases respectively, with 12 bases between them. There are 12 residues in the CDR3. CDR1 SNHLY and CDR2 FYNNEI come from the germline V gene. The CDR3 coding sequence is TGTGCCAGCAGGTCCGACAGAGGTGGCTACACCTTC. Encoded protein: CASRSDRGGYTF.

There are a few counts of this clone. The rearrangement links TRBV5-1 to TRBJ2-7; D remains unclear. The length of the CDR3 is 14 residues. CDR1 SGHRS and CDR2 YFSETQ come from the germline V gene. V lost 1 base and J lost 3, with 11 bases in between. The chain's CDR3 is CASSLSPSYYEQYF. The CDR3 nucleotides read TGCGCCAGCAGCTTGTCACCGAGCTACTACGAGCAGTACTTC.

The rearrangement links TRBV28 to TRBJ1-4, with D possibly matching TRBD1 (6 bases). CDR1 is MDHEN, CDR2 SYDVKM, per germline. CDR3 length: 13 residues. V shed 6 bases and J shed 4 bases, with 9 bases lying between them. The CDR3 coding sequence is TGTGCCAGCAGGGGGGGCGTTAATGAAAAACTGTTTTTT. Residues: CASRGGVNEKLFF.

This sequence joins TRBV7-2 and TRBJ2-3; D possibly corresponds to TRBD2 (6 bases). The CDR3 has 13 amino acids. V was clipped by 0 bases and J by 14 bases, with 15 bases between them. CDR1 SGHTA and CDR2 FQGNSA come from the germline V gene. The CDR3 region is CASSLARGDNRYF. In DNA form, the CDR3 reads TGTGCCAGCAGCTTAGCGCGGGGAGACAATCGGTATTTT.

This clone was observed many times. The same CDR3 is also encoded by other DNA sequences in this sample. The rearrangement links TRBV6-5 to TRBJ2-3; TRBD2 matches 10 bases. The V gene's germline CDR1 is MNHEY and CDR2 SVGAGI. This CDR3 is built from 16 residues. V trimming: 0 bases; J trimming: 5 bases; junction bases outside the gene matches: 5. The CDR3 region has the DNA TGTGCCAGCAGTTACTCGCTGAGACTAGCGGGAGATACGCAGTATTTT. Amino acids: CASSYSLRLAGDTQYF.

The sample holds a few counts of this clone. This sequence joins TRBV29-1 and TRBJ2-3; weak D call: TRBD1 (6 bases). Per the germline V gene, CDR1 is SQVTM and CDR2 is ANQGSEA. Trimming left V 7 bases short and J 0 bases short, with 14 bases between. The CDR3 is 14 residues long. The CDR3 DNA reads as TGCAGCGCTAGGACCGGGACAAGCACAGATACGCAGTATTTT. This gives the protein CSARTGTSTDTQYF.